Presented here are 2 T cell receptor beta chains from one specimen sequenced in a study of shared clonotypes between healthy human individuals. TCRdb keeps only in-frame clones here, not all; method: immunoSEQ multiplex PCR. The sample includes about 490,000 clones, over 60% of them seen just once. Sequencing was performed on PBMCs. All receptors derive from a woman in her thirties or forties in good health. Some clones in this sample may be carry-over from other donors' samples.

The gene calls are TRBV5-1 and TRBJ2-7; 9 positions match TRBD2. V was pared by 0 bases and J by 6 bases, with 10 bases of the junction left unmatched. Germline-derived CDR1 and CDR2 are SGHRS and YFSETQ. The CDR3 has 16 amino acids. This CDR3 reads CASSLGEAGGPGEQYF. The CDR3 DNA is TGCGCCAGCAGCTTGGGGGAGGCGGGAGGGCCTGGCGAGCAGTACTTC.

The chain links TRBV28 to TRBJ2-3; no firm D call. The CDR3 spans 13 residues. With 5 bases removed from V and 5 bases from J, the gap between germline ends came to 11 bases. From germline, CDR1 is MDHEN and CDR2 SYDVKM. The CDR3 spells CASSTRLGDTQYF. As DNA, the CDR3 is TGTGCCAGCAGTACCCGACTGGGAGATACGCAGTATTTT.